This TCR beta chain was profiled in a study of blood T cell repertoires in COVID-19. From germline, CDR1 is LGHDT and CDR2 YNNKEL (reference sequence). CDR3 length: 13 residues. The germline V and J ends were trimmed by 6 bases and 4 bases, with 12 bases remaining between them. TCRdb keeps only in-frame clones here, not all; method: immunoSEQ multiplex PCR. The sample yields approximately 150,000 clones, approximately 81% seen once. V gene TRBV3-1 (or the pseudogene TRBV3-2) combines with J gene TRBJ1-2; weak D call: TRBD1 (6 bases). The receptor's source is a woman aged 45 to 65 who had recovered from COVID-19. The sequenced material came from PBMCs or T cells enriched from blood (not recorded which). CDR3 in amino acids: CASRQGGGYGYTF. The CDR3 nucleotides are TGTGCCAGCAGACAGGGTGGAGGCTATGGCTACACCTTC.